The present T cell receptor beta chain was sequenced within a study of response to subunit inactivated influenza vaccine. The study's findings and limits: The authors suggested that every seasonal influenza vaccination recruits few new T cells.

TCRdb reprocessed the RT-PCR reads via MiXCR and lists one record per CDR3 protein. There are about 520,000 distinct CDR3 sequences in the sample; roughly 7.6% occur only once, and around 13% lies in the top ten. There are a few counts of this clonotype. Its specificity is not known. The TCR was taken from a man between 45 and 75 years old who received an inactivated influenza vaccine. This sample comprised PBMCs from blood, obtained around 25 months after vaccination.

DNA for the CDR3: TGTGCCAGCAGCTTTTGGCTGAACACTGAAGCTTTCTTT. It yields the protein CASSFWLNTEAFF. The chain employs TRBV7-2 and TRBJ1-1; D gene unclear. V lost 3 bases and J 0 bases, leaving 5 bases between the germline ends. This CDR3 is built from 13 residues. Germline V CDR1 and CDR2: SGHTA, FQGNSA. The whole variable domain, filled in from reference TRBV7-2 and TRBJ1-1, reads GAGVSQSPSNKVTEKGKDVELRCDPISGHTALYWYRQSLGQGLEFLIYFQGNSAPDKSGLPSDRFSAERTGGSVSTLTIQRTQQEDSAVYLCASSFWLNTEAFFGQGTRLTVV.